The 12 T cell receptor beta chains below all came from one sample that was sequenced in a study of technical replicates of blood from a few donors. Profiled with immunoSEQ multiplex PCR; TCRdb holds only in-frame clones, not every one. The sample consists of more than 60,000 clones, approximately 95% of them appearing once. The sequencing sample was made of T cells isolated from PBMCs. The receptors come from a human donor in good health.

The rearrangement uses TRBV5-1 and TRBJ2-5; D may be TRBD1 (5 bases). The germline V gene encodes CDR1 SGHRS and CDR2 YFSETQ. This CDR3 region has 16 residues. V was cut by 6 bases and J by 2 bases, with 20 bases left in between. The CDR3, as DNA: TGCGCCAGCAAAAGCGACAGTATATTTCAGCAAGAGACCCAGTACTTC. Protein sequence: CASKSDSIFQQETQYF.

CDR3 sequence reads: CASSSWGQPRPNTEAFF. In DNA, the CDR3 is TGTGCCAGCAGCTCCTGGGGCCAGCCTCGTCCGAACACTGAAGCTTTCTTT. The rearrangement uses TRBV7-9 and TRBJ1-1, with a tentative D call TRBD1 (5 bases). CDR3 length: 17 residues. Germline assignment: CDR1 SEHNR and CDR2 FQNEAQ (reference sequence). Trimming stripped 4 bases from V and 1 base from J, with 19 bases between.

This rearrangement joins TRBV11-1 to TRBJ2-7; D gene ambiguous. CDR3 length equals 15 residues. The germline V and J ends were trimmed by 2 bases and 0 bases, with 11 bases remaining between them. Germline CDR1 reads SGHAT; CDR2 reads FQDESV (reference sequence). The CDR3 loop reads CASSLMGTVSYEQYF. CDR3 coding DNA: TGTGCCAGCAGCTTAATGGGCACCGTCTCCTACGAGCAGTACTTC. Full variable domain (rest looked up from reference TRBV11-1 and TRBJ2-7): EAEVAQSPRYKITEKSQAVAFWCDPISGHATLYWYRQILGQGPELLVQFQDESVVDDSQLPKDRFSAERLKGVDSTLKIQPAELGDSAMYLCASSLMGTVSYEQYFGPGTRLTVT.

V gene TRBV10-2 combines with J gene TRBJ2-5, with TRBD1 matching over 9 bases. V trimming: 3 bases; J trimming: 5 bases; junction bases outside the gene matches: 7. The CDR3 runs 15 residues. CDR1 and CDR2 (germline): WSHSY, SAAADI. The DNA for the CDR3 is TGCGCCAGCAGTGACCCTCGGACAGGGGATGAGACCCAGTACTTC. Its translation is CASSDPRTGDETQYF.

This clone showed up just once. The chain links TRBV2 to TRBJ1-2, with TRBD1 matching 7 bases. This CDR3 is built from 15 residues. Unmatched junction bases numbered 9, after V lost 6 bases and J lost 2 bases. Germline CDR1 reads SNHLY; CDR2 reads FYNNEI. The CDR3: CASSGPGQQNYGYTF. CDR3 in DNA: TGTGCCAGCAGCGGCCCGGGACAGCAAAACTATGGCTACACCTTC.

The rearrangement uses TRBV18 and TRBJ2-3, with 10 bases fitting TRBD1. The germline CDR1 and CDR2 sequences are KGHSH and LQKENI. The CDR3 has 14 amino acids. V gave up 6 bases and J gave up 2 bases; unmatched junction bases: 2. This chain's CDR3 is CASSRQGATDTQYF. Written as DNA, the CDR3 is TGTGCCAGCTCCAGACAGGGGGCCACAGATACGCAGTATTTT.

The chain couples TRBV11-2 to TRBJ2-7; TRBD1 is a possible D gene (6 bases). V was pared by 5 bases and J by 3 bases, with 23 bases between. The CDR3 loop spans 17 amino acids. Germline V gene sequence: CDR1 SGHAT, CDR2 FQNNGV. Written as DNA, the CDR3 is TGTGCCAGCAGCCCAGTCGAGAGGGGGACAAATCTCTACGAGCAGTACTTC. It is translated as CASSPVERGTNLYEQYF.

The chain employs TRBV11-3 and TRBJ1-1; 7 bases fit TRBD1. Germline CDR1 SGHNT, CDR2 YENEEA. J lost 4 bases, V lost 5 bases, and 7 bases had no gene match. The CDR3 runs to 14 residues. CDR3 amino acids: CASSLGTAITEAFF. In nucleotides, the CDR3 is TGTGCCAGCAGCCTCGGGACAGCGATCACTGAAGCTTTCTTT.

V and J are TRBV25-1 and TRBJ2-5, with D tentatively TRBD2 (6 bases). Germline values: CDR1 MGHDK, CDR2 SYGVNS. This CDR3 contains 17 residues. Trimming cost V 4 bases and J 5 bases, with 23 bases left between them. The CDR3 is CASSVTPGTLTRETQYF. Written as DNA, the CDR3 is TGTGCCAGCAGTGTAACCCCCGGGACTCTTACGAGGGAGACCCAGTACTTC.

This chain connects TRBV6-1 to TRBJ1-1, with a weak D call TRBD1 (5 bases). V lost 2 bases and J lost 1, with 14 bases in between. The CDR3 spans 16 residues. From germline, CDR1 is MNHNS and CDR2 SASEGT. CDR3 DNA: TGTGCCAGCAGTGAATGGGTGGGGGGGGAGAACACTGAAGCTTTCTTT. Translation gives CASSEWVGGENTEAFF.

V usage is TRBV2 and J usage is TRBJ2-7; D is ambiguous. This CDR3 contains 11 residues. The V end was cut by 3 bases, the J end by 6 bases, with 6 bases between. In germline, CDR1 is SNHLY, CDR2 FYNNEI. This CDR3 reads CASSESFEQYF. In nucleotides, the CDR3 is TGTGCCAGCAGTGAGTCGTTCGAGCAGTACTTC.

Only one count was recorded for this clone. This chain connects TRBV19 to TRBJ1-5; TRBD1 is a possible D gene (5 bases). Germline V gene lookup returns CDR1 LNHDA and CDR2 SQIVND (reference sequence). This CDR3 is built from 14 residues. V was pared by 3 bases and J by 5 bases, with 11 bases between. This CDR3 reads CASSIWAGYQPQHF. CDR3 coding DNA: TGTGCCAGTAGTATTTGGGCAGGGTATCAGCCCCAGCATTTT.